One and the same sample provided the 2 T cell receptor beta chains below, sequenced in a study of shared clonotypes between healthy human individuals. The data were produced by immunoSEQ multiplex PCR, yet TCRdb's version contains in-frame clones alone and is incomplete. The data contain about 110,000 clones, roughly 70% of them seen just once; the ten biggest clones take up roughly a quarter. The source material was memory CD8+ T cells sorted from blood. Subset described: CD45RO+ cells pooled with CCR7-negative TemRA cells. The receptors derive from a woman aged 30 to 39 in good health.

V usage is TRBV6-1 and J usage is TRBJ2-7, with D tentatively TRBD1 or TRBD2 (5 bases each). Germline CDR1 is MNHNS and CDR2 is SASEGT. The ends were cut back, 6 bases at V and 5 bases at J, with 17 bases in the middle. The CDR3 consists of 14 residues. CDR3 residues: CASSPREGWDEQYF. CDR3 DNA sequence: TGTGCCAGCAGCCCCCGAGAGGGGTGGGACGAGCAGTACTTC.

This sequence joins TRBV4-1 and TRBJ2-3, with D perhaps TRBD2 (6 bases). V was pared by 2 bases and J by 3 bases, with 15 bases between. CDR3 length: 16 amino acids. Per germline, CDR1 MGHRA and CDR2 YSYEKL. The CDR3 sequence is CASSQYSGGGTDTQYF. The CDR3, as DNA: TGCGCCAGCAGCCAATATTCCGGGGGTGGGACAGATACGCAGTATTTT.